A selection of T cell receptor beta chains follows, all from one sample in a study of blood T cells in healthy people across ages. TCRdb re-called the 5' RACE reads with MiXCR, one entry per CDR3 protein. Among about 620,000 distinct CDR3 sequences listed, 52% were seen once. Sequencing was done on a sample of blood. Every receptor here comes from a woman of 80 years or more in good health. CDR3s leave out the opening cysteine and the closing phenylalanine or tryptophan.

V: TRBV20-1
J: TRBJ2-5
CDR3: SAGSNREAQY

V: TRBV6-6
J: TRBJ1-3
CDR3: ASIGGGTIY

V: TRBV18
J: TRBJ2-3
CDR3: ASSPLPTLAGGPDTQY

V: TRBV12-5
J: .
CDR3: ASGFAPPGQTYEQY

V: TRBV29-1
J: .
CDR3: GSSGESSYEQY

V: TRBV7-9
J: TRBJ2-3
CDR3: ASSSTGVRADTQY

V: TRBV28
J: TRBJ2-4
CDR3: ASSFSGKAGTTTLAKNIQY

V: TRBV29-1
J: .
CDR3: SVDGQGPYEQY

V: TRBV28
J: TRBJ2-4
CDR3: ASSLFRQGALESAKNIQY

V: TRBV27
J: TRBJ2-3
CDR3: ASSLTKTSGGRGDTQY

V: TRBV7-2
J: TRBJ2-7
CDR3: ASSPRTSLFEQY

V: TRBV28
J: TRBJ2-3
CDR3: ASSFSIRLGRDTQY

V: TRBV4-2
J: TRBJ1-1
CDR3: ASSQNSGEGRPEAF

V: TRBV3-1
J: TRBJ2-2
CDR3: ASSLTSGGAGELF

V: TRBV29-1
J: TRBJ1-2
CDR3: SVASYGYT

V: TRBV2
J: TRBJ2-1
CDR3: ASSEEGNEQF

V: TRBV6-5
J: TRBJ1-6
CDR3: PSSPRAYNSPLH

V: TRBV28
J: TRBJ2-4
CDR3: ASRWTGNKNIQY

V: TRBV20-1
J: TRBJ1-2
CDR3: SARYGAWGYT

V: TRBV29-1
J: TRBJ2-7
CDR3: SVQPGQGLYEQY

V: TRBV6-5
J: TRBJ1-2
CDR3: ASRPDRDGDYGYT

V: TRBV4-1
J: TRBJ2-1
CDR3: ASRLMTGLALYNEQF

V: TRBV9
J: TRBJ2-1
CDR3: ASSYYPGGDNEQF

V: TRBV7-2
J: TRBJ2-3
CDR3: ASSVVTDTQY

V: TRBV7-2
J: TRBJ1-1
CDR3: ASSSRPLLNTEAF

V: TRBV24-1
J: TRBJ2-3
CDR3: ATSDFGRSDTQY

V: TRBV29-1
J: TRBJ2-1
CDR3: SVAAGVRSNEQF

V: TRBV10-3
J: TRBJ1-5
CDR3: AISDPGQGYNQPQH

V: TRBV12-3/TRBV12-4
J: TRBJ1-6
CDR3: ASSRGQGTSPLH

V: TRBV28
J: TRBJ2-3
CDR3: ASSLGGRATDTQY

V: TRBV3-1
J: TRBJ1-6
CDR3: ASSQGGTGDSPLH

V: TRBV24-1
J: TRBJ2-4
CDR3: ATSDSGPQNIQY

V: TRBV2
J: TRBJ2-1
CDR3: ASSELGLAGGSEQF

V: TRBV20-1
J: TRBJ2-1
CDR3: SARDFGGKKGNEQF

V: TRBV7-9
J: TRBJ2-7
CDR3: ASSYPKGGNSYEQY

V: TRBV7-6
J: TRBJ1-1
CDR3: ASSLGGQGTNTEAF

V: TRBV29-1
J: TRBJ2-5
CDR3: SVNREETQY

V: TRBV6-2/TRBV6-3
J: TRBJ1-1
CDR3: ASRRGHSNTEAF

V: TRBV20-1
J: TRBJ2-4
CDR3: SAGSGQPKRKNIQY

V: TRBV7-2
J: TRBJ2-5
CDR3: ASRTTETQY